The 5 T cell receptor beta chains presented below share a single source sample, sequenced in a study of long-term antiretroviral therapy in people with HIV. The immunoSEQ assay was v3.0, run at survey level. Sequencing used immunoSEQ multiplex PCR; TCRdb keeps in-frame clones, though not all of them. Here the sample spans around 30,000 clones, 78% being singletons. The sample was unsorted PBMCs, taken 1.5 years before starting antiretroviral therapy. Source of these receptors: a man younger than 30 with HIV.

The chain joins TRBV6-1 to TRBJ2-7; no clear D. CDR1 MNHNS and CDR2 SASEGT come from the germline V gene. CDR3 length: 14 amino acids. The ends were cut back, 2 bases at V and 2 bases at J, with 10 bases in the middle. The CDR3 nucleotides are TGTGCCAGCAGTGAAAAGGGTGTACCCTACGAGCAGTACTTC. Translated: CASSEKGVPYEQYF.

DNA for the CDR3: TGTGCCAGCAGCTTTGCCAGGGGGCTTGGAAACACCATATATTTT. It encodes CASSFARGLGNTIYF. This chain joins TRBV7-9 and TRBJ1-3; 8 bases map to TRBD1. The CDR3 has 15 amino acids. J was trimmed by 3 bases and V by 3 bases; bases with no gene match: 4. Germline V gene data show CDR1 as SEHNR and CDR2 as FQNEAQ (reference sequence).

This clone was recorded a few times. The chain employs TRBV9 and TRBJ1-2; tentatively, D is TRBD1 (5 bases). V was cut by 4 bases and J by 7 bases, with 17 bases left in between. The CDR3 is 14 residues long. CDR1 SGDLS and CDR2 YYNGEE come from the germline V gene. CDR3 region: CASSSPGGGAGYTF. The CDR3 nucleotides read TGTGCCAGCAGCTCCCCCGGGGGGGGTGCTGGCTACACCTTC.

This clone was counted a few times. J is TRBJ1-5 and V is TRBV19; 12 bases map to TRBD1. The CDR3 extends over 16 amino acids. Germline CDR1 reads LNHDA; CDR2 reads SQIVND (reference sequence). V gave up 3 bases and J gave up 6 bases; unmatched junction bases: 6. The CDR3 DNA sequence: TGTGCCAGTAGTATTGGGGACAGGGGGCAGGCTCAGCCCCAGCATTTT. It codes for CASSIGDRGQAQPQHF.

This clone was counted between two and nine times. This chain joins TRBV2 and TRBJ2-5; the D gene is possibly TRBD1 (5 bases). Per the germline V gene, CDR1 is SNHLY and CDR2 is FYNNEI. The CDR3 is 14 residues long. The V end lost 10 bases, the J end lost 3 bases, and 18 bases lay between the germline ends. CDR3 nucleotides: TGTGCCATCACACCCTATAGGGGTAAAGAGACCCAGTACTTC. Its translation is CAITPYRGKETQYF.